These T cell receptor beta chains were read from a single sample in a study of radiation and T cells in renal cell carcinoma. The repertoire was sequenced with immunoSEQ multiplex PCR; TCRdb's copy has only in-frame clones and lacks some. The sample consists of about 24,000 clones, around 50% of them appearing once. Sequences were derived from tumor tissue, sampled from a patient whose treatment was nephrectomy without radiotherapy. These receptor sequences come from a human donor with renal cell carcinoma. The CDR3 runs from the conserved cysteine through the conserved F or W. The order of the fields is D gene, J gene, clone size, V gene, CDR3 length, CDR3 DNA, CDR3 protein. The D gene is left open where the match is weak. Clone size is stated in some rows and not others, as once, few, many or a class when expanded.

d_call: NA; j_call: TRBJ2-1; clone_size: NA; v_call: TRBV7-5; cdr3_length: 13; cdr3_nt: TGTGCCAGAATGGGACTAGGTCACCAGGAGCAGTTCTTC; cdr3_aa: CARMGLGHQEQFF
d_call: NA; j_call: TRBJ2-1; clone_size: NA; v_call: TRBV27; cdr3_length: 15; cdr3_nt: TGTGCCAGCAGTCCCTCCGGGGGACAGCCAAAAGAGCAGTTCTTC; cdr3_aa: CASSPSGGQPKEQFF
d_call: NA; j_call: TRBJ2-5; clone_size: NA; v_call: TRBV4-3; cdr3_length: 14; cdr3_nt: TGCGCCAGCAGCCCCGGGACTTTACAAGAGACCCAGTACTTC; cdr3_aa: CASSPGTLQETQYF
d_call: TRBD1; j_call: TRBJ1-1; clone_size: NA; v_call: TRBV7-2; cdr3_length: 15; cdr3_nt: TGTGCCAGCAGCGTGGACAGGGATAGAAACACTGAAGCTTTCTTT; cdr3_aa: CASSVDRDRNTEAFF
d_call: NA; j_call: TRBJ2-7; clone_size: many; v_call: TRBV29-1; cdr3_length: 12; cdr3_nt: TGCAGCGTTGCGAAGAGCTCCTACGAGCAGTACTTC; cdr3_aa: CSVAKSSYEQYF
d_call: NA; j_call: TRBJ2-7; clone_size: NA; v_call: TRBV4-1; cdr3_length: 19; cdr3_nt: TGCGCCAGCAGCCAAGACGCCCTTTTGGGAGGAATCGGGACCTACGAGCAGTACTTC; cdr3_aa: CASSQDALLGGIGTYEQYF
d_call: NA; j_call: TRBJ2-7; clone_size: NA; v_call: TRBV13; cdr3_length: 14; cdr3_nt: TGTGCCAGCAGCTTGAGGGCCAACTCCTACGAGCAGTACTTC; cdr3_aa: CASSLRANSYEQYF
d_call: NA; j_call: TRBJ1-4; clone_size: NA; v_call: TRBV6-6; cdr3_length: 14; cdr3_nt: TGTGCCAGCAGTTACGGGCAGGGTGGAGAAAAACTGTTTTTT; cdr3_aa: CASSYGQGGEKLFF
d_call: NA; j_call: TRBJ2-2; clone_size: NA; v_call: TRBV6-1; cdr3_length: 16; cdr3_nt: TGTGCCAGCAGTGCTCGGACACCAACGAACACCGGGGAGCTGTTTTTT; cdr3_aa: CASSARTPTNTGELFF
d_call: NA; j_call: TRBJ2-7; clone_size: NA; v_call: TRBV4-1; cdr3_length: 12; cdr3_nt: TGCGCCAGCAGCCAGAGATGGGACGAGCAGTACTTC; cdr3_aa: CASSQRWDEQYF
d_call: NA; j_call: TRBJ1-6; clone_size: NA; v_call: TRBV5-8; cdr3_length: 14; cdr3_nt: TGTGCCAGCAGCTTGGGGGACGTGGATTCACCCCTCCACTTT; cdr3_aa: CASSLGDVDSPLHF
d_call: NA; j_call: TRBJ2-3; clone_size: NA; v_call: TRBV5-1; cdr3_length: 14; cdr3_nt: TGCGCCAGCAGCTTGGGGACTACCTCGGATACGCAGTATTTT; cdr3_aa: CASSLGTTSDTQYF
d_call: NA; j_call: TRBJ1-1; clone_size: NA; v_call: TRBV7-3; cdr3_length: 15; cdr3_nt: TGTGCCAGCAGCTTGAGACGGACGGTGAACACTGAAGCTTTCTTT; cdr3_aa: CASSLRRTVNTEAFF